This T cell receptor (beta chain) is drawn from a study of Ad26.COV2.S vaccination and SARS-CoV-2 variants. About the research overall: By the intramuscular route, Ad26.COV2.S was given once, or twice 56 days apart.

Profiled with immunoSEQ multiplex PCR; TCRdb holds only in-frame clones, not every one. Of about 680,000 clones in the sample, 89% were seen once. This CDR3 spans 16 amino acids. The germline V and J ends were trimmed by 4 bases and 4 bases, with 19 bases remaining between them. Germline loops: CDR1 SNHLY, CDR2 FYNNEI. Described treatment: around 19 received Ad26.COV2.S at low or high dose, single or two shots; several received placebo; per-sample allocation not given. Following the first vaccine or placebo injection, samples were taken on day 63. The sequence came from a person between 18 and 65 years old who received the Ad26.COV2.S COVID-19 vaccine or a placebo. The V gene is TRBV2, the J gene TRBJ2-5; D might be TRBD2 (6 bases). The source material was peripheral blood, sampled in a trial of Ad26.COV2.S vaccine versus placebo. The CDR3 bases are TGTGCCAGCAGTGGGGGCGGGGAAACGATTAGAGAGACCCAGTACTTC. Protein sequence: CASSGGGETIRETQYF.